This T cell receptor (beta chain) was identified in a study of identical twins. Concerning this clonotype: Its antigen is still unknown.

The study's findings and limits: Abundant cord blood beta clonotypes carried fewer insertions; memory repertoires showed none.

J gave up 4 bases and V 5 bases, and 8 bases lay outside the gene matches. Germline CDR1 is SGHTA and CDR2 is FQGNSA. CDR3 length: 15 amino acids. Unique molecular identifiers were in the cDNA, with template-switch universal primer binding. Using its own MiXCR run on the 5' RACE reads, TCRdb lists one record per CDR3 protein. The table has around 680,000 distinct CDR3 sequences, 8.6% seen once. These data also formed part of another study, on yellow fever vaccine responses in identical twins. That report notes: Reportedly, twins showed a vaccine T cell response that looked partly convergent and partly personalized.

This sequence originates from a woman younger than 30 in good health. V is TRBV7-2 and J is TRBJ2-5; 9 bases agree with TRBD2. What was sequenced was PBMCs. CDR3 residues: CASSQGLAVRETQYF. The CDR3 region has the DNA TGTGCCAGCAGCCAGGGACTAGCCGTCAGAGAGACCCAGTACTTC.